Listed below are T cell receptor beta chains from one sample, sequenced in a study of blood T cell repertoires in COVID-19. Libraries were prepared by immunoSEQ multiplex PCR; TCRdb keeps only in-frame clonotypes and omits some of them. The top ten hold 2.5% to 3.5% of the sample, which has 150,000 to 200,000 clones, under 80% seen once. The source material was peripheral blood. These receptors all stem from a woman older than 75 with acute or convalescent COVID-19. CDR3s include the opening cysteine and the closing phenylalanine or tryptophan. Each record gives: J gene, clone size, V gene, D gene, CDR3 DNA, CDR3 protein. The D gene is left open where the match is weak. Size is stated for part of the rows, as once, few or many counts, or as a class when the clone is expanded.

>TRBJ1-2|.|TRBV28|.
TGTGCCAGCAGTTTGAGAGGGAGCTATGGCTACACCTTC
CASSLRGSYGYTF
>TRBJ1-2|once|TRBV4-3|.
TGCGCCAGCAGCCAAGTCGGGGGAGTAAGCTATGGCTACACCTTC
CASSQVGGVSYGYTF
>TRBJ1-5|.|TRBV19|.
TGTGCCAGTAAGTATCGGGGGGCTCAGAGCAATCAGCCCCAGCATTTT
CASKYRGAQSNQPQHF
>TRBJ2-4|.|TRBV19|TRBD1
TGTGCCAGTAGTATATCGGGACAGGGGGTTCCAAACATTCAGTACTTC
CASSISGQGVPNIQYF
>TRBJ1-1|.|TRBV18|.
TGTGCCAGCTCACAGTCCGCCGAGAATAAAGCTTTCTTT
CASSQSAENKAFF
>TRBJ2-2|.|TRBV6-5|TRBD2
TGTGCCAGCAAACGGGGGGGCGCGGGGACCGGGGAGCTGTTTTTT
CASKRGGAGTGELFF
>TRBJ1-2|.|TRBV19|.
TGTGCCAGTACCACGGGGGGTGAGACAGGTTCAATCTATGGCTACACCTTC
CASTTGGETGSIYGYTF
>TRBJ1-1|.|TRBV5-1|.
TGCGCCAGCAGCTTCAGGGTGGAGAACACTGAAGCTTTCTTT
CASSFRVENTEAFF
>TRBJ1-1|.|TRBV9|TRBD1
TGTGCCAGCAGCGACAGACAGGGGAAGATGACTGAAGCTTTCTTT
CASSDRQGKMTEAFF
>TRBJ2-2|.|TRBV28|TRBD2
TGTGCCAGCAGTTTATGGGCGGGGGGTGACGCCGGGGAGCTGTTTTTT
CASSLWAGGDAGELFF
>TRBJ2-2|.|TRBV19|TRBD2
TGTGCCAGTAGTATACAGTCGGGACTAGGATCCGGGGAGCTGTTTTTT
CASSIQSGLGSGELFF
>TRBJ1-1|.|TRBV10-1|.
TGCGCCAGCAAGGAGGGGTTAGACACTGAAGCTTTCTTT
CASKEGLDTEAFF
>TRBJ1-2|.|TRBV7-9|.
TGTGCCAGCAGCTTACGCAGGGTCGGCTACACCTTC
CASSLRRVGYTF
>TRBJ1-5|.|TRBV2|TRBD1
TGTGCCAGCACTCCGGACAGGGCTAATCAGCCCCAGCATTTT
CASTPDRANQPQHF
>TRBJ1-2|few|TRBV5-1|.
TGCGCCAGCAGCTTGGAGAGAGCGGGCTATGGCTACACCTTC
CASSLERAGYGYTF
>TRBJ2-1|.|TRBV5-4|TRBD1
TGTGCCAGCAGCTTGACAGGGGGCTCCTACAATGAGCAGTTCTTC
CASSLTGGSYNEQFF
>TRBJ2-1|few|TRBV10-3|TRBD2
TGTGCCATCGCCCGGGAGGCCTACAATGAGCAGTTCTTC
CAIAREAYNEQFF
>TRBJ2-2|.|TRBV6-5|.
TGTGCCAGCAGCCTGGGGGGTGCGAACACCGGGGAGCTGTTTTTT
CASSLGGANTGELFF
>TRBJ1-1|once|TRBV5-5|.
TGTGCCAGCAGCTTGGTCGGGATGGGGAACACTGAAGCTTTCTTT
CASSLVGMGNTEAFF
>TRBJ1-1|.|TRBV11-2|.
TGTGCCAGCAGCTTACCAGCCTCAGGGTGGGCTTTCTTT
CASSLPASGWAFF
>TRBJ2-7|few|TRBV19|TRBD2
TGTGCCAGTAGTATAGATAGCGGACTAGCGTACTACTACGAGCAGTACTTC
CASSIDSGLAYYYEQYF
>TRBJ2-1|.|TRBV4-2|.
TGTGCCAGCAGCCAAGACCGTCAGTTCCCCAATGAGCAGTTCTTC
CASSQDRQFPNEQFF
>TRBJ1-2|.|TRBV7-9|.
TGTGCCAGCAGTTTGGGCGGGGCTGGCTACACCTTC
CASSLGGAGYTF
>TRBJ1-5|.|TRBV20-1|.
TGCAGTGCTAGAGATGGCGGGCCCCAGCATTTT
CSARDGGPQHF
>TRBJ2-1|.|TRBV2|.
TGTGCCAGCAGCGGCCGTACAGGGTGGAATGAGCAGTTCTTC
CASSGRTGWNEQFF
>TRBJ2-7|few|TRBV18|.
TGTGCCAGCTCACCAAGACAGAGGAGCTCCTACGAGCAGTACTTC
CASSPRQRSSYEQYF
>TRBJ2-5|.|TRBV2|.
TGTGCCAGCAGTGGGAGGGAACAAGAGACCCAGTACTTC
CASSGREQETQYF
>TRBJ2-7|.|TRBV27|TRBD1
TGTGCCAGCAGTCCGGGGACAGCCTATGGAGGCTACGAGCAGTACTTC
CASSPGTAYGGYEQYF
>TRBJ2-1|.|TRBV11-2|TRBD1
TGTGCCAGCAGCCTACAGGGGACTGAGCAGTTCTTC
CASSLQGTEQFF
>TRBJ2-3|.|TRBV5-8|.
TGTGCCAGCAGCCGGAAACAGGGCACAGATACGCAGTATTTT
CASSRKQGTDTQYF
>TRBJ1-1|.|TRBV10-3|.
TGTGCCATCAAGCGGGGGGCTATACTGAACACTGAAGCTTTCTTT
CAIKRGAILNTEAFF
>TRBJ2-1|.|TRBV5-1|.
TGCGCCAGCAGGGTGGCAGGGGTACTGAATGAGCAGTTCTTC
CASRVAGVLNEQFF
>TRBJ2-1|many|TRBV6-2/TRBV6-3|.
TGTGCCAGCAGTCGGACAGTTCAAGGGGGTGAGCAGTTCTTC
CASSRTVQGGEQFF
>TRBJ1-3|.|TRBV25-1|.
TGTGCCAGCAGCTCTACGTACTCTGGAAACACCATATATTTT
CASSSTYSGNTIYF
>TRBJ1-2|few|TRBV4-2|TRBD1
TGTGCCAGCAGCCAAGACCTTACAGGGGCGACCTCATATGGCTACACCTTC
CASSQDLTGATSYGYTF
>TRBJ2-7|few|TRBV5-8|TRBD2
TGTGCCAGCAGCAGCAGGACTAGCGAATCCTACGAGCAGTACTTC
CASSSRTSESYEQYF